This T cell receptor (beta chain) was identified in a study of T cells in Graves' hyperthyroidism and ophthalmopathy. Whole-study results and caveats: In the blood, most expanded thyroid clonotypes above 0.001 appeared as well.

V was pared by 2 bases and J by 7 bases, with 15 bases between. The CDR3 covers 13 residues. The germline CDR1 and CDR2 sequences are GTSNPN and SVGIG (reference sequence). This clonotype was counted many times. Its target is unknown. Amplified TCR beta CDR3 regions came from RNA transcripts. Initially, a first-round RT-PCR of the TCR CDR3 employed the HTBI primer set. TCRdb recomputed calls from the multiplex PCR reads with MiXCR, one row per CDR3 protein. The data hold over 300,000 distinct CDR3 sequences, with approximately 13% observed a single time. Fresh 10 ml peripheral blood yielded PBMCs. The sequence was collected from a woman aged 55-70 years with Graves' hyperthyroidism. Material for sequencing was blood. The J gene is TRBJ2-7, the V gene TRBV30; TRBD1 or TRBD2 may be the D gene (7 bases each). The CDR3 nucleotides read TGTGCCTGGAGTCTATCCAGGGGGGGGGAGCAGTACTTC. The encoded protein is CAWSLSRGGEQYF.